This is a list of T cell receptor beta chains from one sample in a study of T cells after yellow fever vaccination. TCRdb re-derived calls from the 5' RACE reads in MiXCR, one entry per CDR3 protein. This table holds over 85,000 distinct CDR3 sequences, around 9.8% found once. This material consisted of CD8+ T cells not binding an NS4B(214-222) dextramer, sorted from PBMCs, taken around 15 days after the first yellow fever vaccination. The receptors were sampled from a man between 18 and 29 years old who received the YFV17D yellow fever vaccine. Each CDR3 is given with its conserved first and last residue. The D gene is left open where the match is weak. Some rows have no size entry. The others give once, few or many, or a class for an expanded clone.

cdr3_aa: CCARGRPDSFTDTQYF
cdr3_nt: TGCTGTGCCAGAGGGCGACCGGACAGCTTCACAGATACGCAGTATTTT
j_call: TRBJ2-3
clone_size: once
v_call: TRBV20-1
d_call: -

cdr3_aa: CAIRTGKGEQYF
cdr3_nt: TGTGCCATTCGGACAGGGAAGGGCGAGCAGTACTTC
j_call: TRBJ2-7
clone_size: -
v_call: TRBV10-3
d_call: TRBD1

cdr3_aa: CASSQVASGPNEQFF
cdr3_nt: TGCGCCAGCAGCCAAGTGGCTAGCGGGCCAAATGAGCAGTTCTTC
j_call: TRBJ2-1
clone_size: -
v_call: TRBV4-1
d_call: TRBD2

cdr3_aa: CASSHVRTDTEAFF
cdr3_nt: TGCGCCAGCAGCCACGTACGGACGGACACTGAAGCTTTCTTT
j_call: TRBJ1-1
clone_size: few
v_call: TRBV4-1
d_call: -

cdr3_aa: CASSQIAGAEAFF
cdr3_nt: TGTGCCAGCAGCCAAATCGCGGGGGCTGAAGCTTTCTTT
j_call: TRBJ1-1
clone_size: few
v_call: TRBV7-9
d_call: -

cdr3_aa: CSARDDQRGRREQFF
cdr3_nt: TGCAGTGCTAGAGATGACCAGCGGGGACGCCGCGAGCAGTTCTTC
j_call: TRBJ2-1
clone_size: few
v_call: TRBV20-1
d_call: TRBD2

cdr3_aa: CASSGGQKGVTYEQYF
cdr3_nt: TGTGCCAGCAGCGGCGGACAGAAAGGGGTTACCTACGAGCAGTACTTC
j_call: TRBJ2-7
clone_size: few
v_call: TRBV5-4
d_call: -

cdr3_aa: CASSQDYGGPVLNEQYF
cdr3_nt: TGCGCCAGCAGCCAAGATTATGGGGGACCGGTTCTCAACGAGCAGTACTTC
j_call: TRBJ2-7
clone_size: few
v_call: TRBV4-3
d_call: -

cdr3_aa: CASSLEGTGGIETQYF
cdr3_nt: TGTGCCAGCAGCTTAGAGGGGACAGGGGGCATAGAGACCCAGTACTTC
j_call: TRBJ2-5
clone_size: -
v_call: TRBV13
d_call: TRBD1

cdr3_aa: CASSQGAAGVEKLFF
cdr3_nt: TGTGCCAGCAGCCAGGGGGCAGCTGGGGTTGAAAAACTGTTTTTT
j_call: TRBJ1-4
clone_size: -
v_call: TRBV12-3/TRBV12-4
d_call: TRBD1

cdr3_aa: CASSQETRQGTTGELFF
cdr3_nt: TGCGCCAGCAGCCAAGAAACCCGACAGGGTACCACCGGGGAGCTGTTTTTT
j_call: TRBJ2-2
clone_size: few
v_call: TRBV4-3
d_call: TRBD1

cdr3_aa: CASSPRDRTISLVNANTGELFF
cdr3_nt: TGTGCTAGCAGCCCGAGGGACAGGACAATCTCCTTGGTCAACGCGAACACCGGGGAGCTGTTTTTT
j_call: TRBJ2-2
clone_size: few
v_call: TRBV7-7
d_call: TRBD1

cdr3_aa: CASSSWGLTRSKDEQFF
cdr3_nt: TGCGCCAGCAGCTCTTGGGGCCTTACTAGATCGAAGGATGAGCAGTTCTTC
j_call: TRBJ2-1
clone_size: -
v_call: TRBV5-1
d_call: -

cdr3_aa: CASSLRGRGQSPLHF
cdr3_nt: TGTGCCAGCAGCTTAAGGGGACGAGGGCAATCACCCCTCCACTTT
j_call: TRBJ1-6
clone_size: few
v_call: TRBV7-2
d_call: -

cdr3_aa: CASSLTGDEGTEAFF
cdr3_nt: TGTGCCAGCAGTTTAACAGGGGACGAGGGGACTGAAGCTTTCTTT
j_call: TRBJ1-1
clone_size: many
v_call: TRBV27
d_call: TRBD1

cdr3_aa: CCARVGRGQGVEKLFF
cdr3_nt: TGCTGTGCTAGAGTAGGCAGGGGGCAAGGGGTGGAAAAACTGTTTTTT
j_call: TRBJ1-4
clone_size: -
v_call: TRBV20-1
d_call: TRBD1

cdr3_aa: CASQPLTGELFF
cdr3_nt: TGTGCCAGCCAACCCTTAACCGGGGAGCTGTTTTTT
j_call: TRBJ2-2
clone_size: -
v_call: TRBV6-5
d_call: -

cdr3_aa: CASSPGLTNEQFF
cdr3_nt: TGTGCCAGCAGTCCCGGGCTCACCAATGAGCAGTTCTTC
j_call: TRBJ2-1
clone_size: few
v_call: TRBV6-6
d_call: -

cdr3_aa: CASSAGQMNTEAFF
cdr3_nt: TGTGCCAGTAGTGCCGGACAGATGAACACTGAAGCTTTCTTT
j_call: TRBJ1-1
clone_size: few
v_call: TRBV19
d_call: -

cdr3_aa: CASSLGLAGGYEQYF
cdr3_nt: TGCGCCAGCAGCTTGGGGCTAGCGGGGGGCTACGAGCAGTACTTC
j_call: TRBJ2-7
clone_size: -
v_call: TRBV5-1
d_call: TRBD2

cdr3_aa: CSALDVTGELFF
cdr3_nt: TGCAGTGCCCTGGACGTTACCGGGGAGCTGTTTTTT
j_call: TRBJ2-2
clone_size: many
v_call: TRBV20-1
d_call: -

cdr3_aa: CASSFGQGNIQYF
cdr3_nt: TGTGCCAGCAGCTTTGGGCAAGGAAACATTCAGTACTTC
j_call: TRBJ2-4
clone_size: -
v_call: TRBV5-6
d_call: -

cdr3_aa: CASSPTSEAFF
cdr3_nt: TGTGCCAGCAGTCCCACGTCTGAAGCTTTCTTT
j_call: TRBJ1-1
clone_size: few
v_call: TRBV12-3/TRBV12-4
d_call: -

cdr3_aa: CARITANYGYTF
cdr3_nt: TGCGCCAGGATCACTGCTAACTATGGCTACACCTTC
j_call: TRBJ1-2
clone_size: few
v_call: TRBV5-1
d_call: -

cdr3_aa: CASSFTGGGHEQYF
cdr3_nt: TGTGCCAGCAGTTTTACAGGAGGGGGCCACGAGCAGTACTTC
j_call: TRBJ2-7
clone_size: many
v_call: TRBV7-9
d_call: -

cdr3_aa: CASSHGKNTGELFF
cdr3_nt: TGCGCCAGCAGCCACGGAAAAAACACCGGGGAGCTGTTTTTT
j_call: TRBJ2-2
clone_size: -
v_call: TRBV4-1
d_call: -

cdr3_aa: CASSPLDKASYGYTF
cdr3_nt: TGTGCCAGCAGTCCCCTAGACAAAGCGTCCTATGGCTACACCTTC
j_call: TRBJ1-2
clone_size: -
v_call: TRBV27
d_call: -

cdr3_aa: CASSQGTWGPDTEAFF
cdr3_nt: TGTGCCAGCAGCCAAGGAACTTGGGGCCCCGACACTGAAGCTTTCTTT
j_call: TRBJ1-1
clone_size: few
v_call: TRBV3-1
d_call: -

cdr3_aa: CASSYSIREPNEKLFF
cdr3_nt: TGTGCCAGCAGTTACTCAATCCGAGAACCTAATGAAAAACTGTTTTTT
j_call: TRBJ1-4
clone_size: many
v_call: TRBV6-5
d_call: -

cdr3_aa: CASSLMGVFREEKLFF
cdr3_nt: TGTGCCAGCAGCTTAATGGGCGTATTCCGTGAAGAAAAACTGTTTTTT
j_call: TRBJ1-4
clone_size: few
v_call: TRBV7-8
d_call: -

cdr3_aa: CSARGDITGENGYTF
cdr3_nt: TGCAGTGCTAGAGGAGACATTACAGGGGAGAATGGCTACACCTTC
j_call: TRBJ1-2
clone_size: many
v_call: TRBV20-1
d_call: TRBD1

cdr3_aa: CASSYVPRGNYGYTF
cdr3_nt: TGTGCCAGCAGTTACGTCCCCAGGGGTAACTATGGCTACACCTTC
j_call: TRBJ1-2
clone_size: -
v_call: TRBV6-5
d_call: -

cdr3_aa: CASSSTTGVWETQYF
cdr3_nt: TGTGCCAGCAGCTCGACAACAGGGGTTTGGGAGACCCAGTACTTC
j_call: TRBJ2-5
clone_size: -
v_call: TRBV5-5
d_call: TRBD1

cdr3_aa: CASMLDDTEAFF
cdr3_nt: TGTGCCAGCATGTTGGACGACACTGAAGCTTTCTTT
j_call: TRBJ1-1
clone_size: few
v_call: TRBV6-2/TRBV6-3
d_call: -

cdr3_aa: CASSPGTSGGTDTQYF
cdr3_nt: TGTGCCAGCAGCCCAGGGACTAGCGGGGGCACAGATACGCAGTATTTT
j_call: TRBJ2-3
clone_size: -
v_call: TRBV7-9
d_call: TRBD2

cdr3_aa: CAIHSGSHNEQFF
cdr3_nt: TGTGCCATCCATAGCGGGTCACACAATGAGCAGTTCTTC
j_call: TRBJ2-1
clone_size: few
v_call: TRBV10-3
d_call: TRBD2

cdr3_aa: CASSYGQGYNEQFF
cdr3_nt: TGTGCCAGCAGTTACGGGCAGGGGTACAATGAGCAGTTCTTC
j_call: TRBJ2-1
clone_size: -
v_call: TRBV6-2/TRBV6-3
d_call: -

cdr3_aa: CASSPVMMGGTYEQYF
cdr3_nt: TGTGCCAGCAGCCCTGTGATGATGGGGGGGACCTACGAGCAGTACTTC
j_call: TRBJ2-7
clone_size: few
v_call: TRBV7-8
d_call: TRBD2

cdr3_aa: CASSQDRTPSSYNEQFF
cdr3_nt: TGTGCCAGCTCACAGGACAGGACCCCGAGCTCCTACAATGAGCAGTTCTTC
j_call: TRBJ2-1
clone_size: -
v_call: TRBV18
d_call: TRBD1

cdr3_aa: CASSVGDTEAFF
cdr3_nt: TGTGCCAGCAGCGTAGGTGACACTGAAGCTTTCTTT
j_call: TRBJ1-1
clone_size: few
v_call: TRBV9
d_call: -

cdr3_aa: CASSLAAREEQFF
cdr3_nt: TGTGCCAGCAGCTTAGCCGCCCGCGAGGAGCAGTTCTTC
j_call: TRBJ2-1
clone_size: few
v_call: TRBV7-9
d_call: -

cdr3_aa: CSARDGYTF
cdr3_nt: TGCAGTGCTAGAGATGGCTACACCTTC
j_call: TRBJ1-2
clone_size: few
v_call: TRBV20-1
d_call: -

cdr3_aa: CASSDRETDTQYF
cdr3_nt: TGTGCCAGCAGTGACAGGGAGACAGATACGCAGTATTTT
j_call: TRBJ2-3
clone_size: -
v_call: TRBV6-4
d_call: -

cdr3_aa: CASSHTNQETQYF
cdr3_nt: TGTGCCAGCAGCCATACAAACCAAGAGACCCAGTACTTC
j_call: TRBJ2-5
clone_size: -
v_call: TRBV7-9
d_call: -

cdr3_aa: CSARDPSGNTEAFF
cdr3_nt: TGCAGTGCTAGGGATCCCTCGGGGAACACTGAAGCTTTCTTT
j_call: TRBJ1-1
clone_size: few
v_call: TRBV20-1
d_call: -

cdr3_aa: CASSQDGRYEQYF
cdr3_nt: TGCGCCAGCAGCCAAGATGGGAGGTACGAGCAGTACTTC
j_call: TRBJ2-7
clone_size: few
v_call: TRBV4-1
d_call: -

cdr3_aa: CASSLGPRSYEQYF
cdr3_nt: TGTGCCAGCAGTTTAGGGCCGAGGTCCTACGAGCAGTACTTC
j_call: TRBJ2-7
clone_size: -
v_call: TRBV27
d_call: -

cdr3_aa: CASSPARSGANVLTF
cdr3_nt: TGTGCCAGCTCACCGGCCAGGTCCGGGGCCAACGTCCTGACTTTC
j_call: TRBJ2-6
clone_size: few
v_call: TRBV18
d_call: -

cdr3_aa: CASSLGPAGEQYF
cdr3_nt: TGTGCCAGCAGCCTCGGACCGGCAGGGGAGCAGTACTTC
j_call: TRBJ2-7
clone_size: few
v_call: TRBV7-3
d_call: -

cdr3_aa: CASSLDRGLTDTQYF
cdr3_nt: TGTGCCAGCAGTTTAGACAGGGGGCTAACAGATACGCAGTATTTT
j_call: TRBJ2-3
clone_size: many
v_call: TRBV12-3/TRBV12-4
d_call: TRBD1

cdr3_aa: CATSDGQGLGTKNIQYF
cdr3_nt: TGTGCCACCAGTGATGGACAGGGTTTGGGAACCAAAAACATTCAGTACTTC
j_call: TRBJ2-4
clone_size: few
v_call: TRBV24-1
d_call: TRBD1

cdr3_aa: CASSPQALAGTYNEQFF
cdr3_nt: TGCGCCAGCAGCCCACAGGCGCTAGCGGGGACCTACAATGAGCAGTTCTTC
j_call: TRBJ2-1
clone_size: -
v_call: TRBV4-1
d_call: TRBD2

cdr3_aa: CASSPGRSLGYNEQFF
cdr3_nt: TGTGCCAGCAGTCCCGGGCGATCCTTGGGGTACAATGAGCAGTTCTTC
j_call: TRBJ2-1
clone_size: many
v_call: TRBV12-3/TRBV12-4
d_call: -

cdr3_aa: CASSQRGSSYNEQFF
cdr3_nt: TGCGCCAGCAGCCAGCGGGGGAGCTCCTACAATGAGCAGTTCTTC
j_call: TRBJ2-1
clone_size: many
v_call: TRBV5-1
d_call: TRBD2

cdr3_aa: CASSLRYYTGQTEQYF
cdr3_nt: TGTGCCAGCAGCTTAAGGTATTATACAGGGCAGACCGAGCAGTACTTC
j_call: TRBJ2-7
clone_size: few
v_call: TRBV7-2
d_call: -

cdr3_aa: CASTPDSTGGYTF
cdr3_nt: TGTGCCAGCACCCCGGACAGCACGGGGGGCTACACCTTC
j_call: TRBJ1-2
clone_size: -
v_call: TRBV12-3/TRBV12-4
d_call: -

cdr3_aa: CASGALGPSGAFF
cdr3_nt: TGTGCCAGCGGGGCCCTAGGACCGTCTGGGGCTTTCTTT
j_call: TRBJ1-1
clone_size: few
v_call: TRBV27
d_call: -

cdr3_aa: CSVELGSDTQYF
cdr3_nt: TGCAGCGTTGAACTGGGGTCAGATACGCAGTATTTT
j_call: TRBJ2-3
clone_size: -
v_call: TRBV29-1
d_call: -

cdr3_aa: CSVFGTGGNEQFF
cdr3_nt: TGCAGCGTCTTTGGGACAGGGGGAAATGAGCAGTTCTTC
j_call: TRBJ2-1
clone_size: many
v_call: TRBV29-1
d_call: TRBD1